Reported below is one T cell receptor (beta chain). Its antigen is not yet known. The record has no base qualities; no much larger clone is one base away. Enrolling through a virtual design, the prospective study's participants ranged in age from roughly 18 to 95 years and lived across 24 United States geographic areas. To assign participants to cohorts, the prospective study relied on clinical history that participants themselves reported in a screening survey and a study questionnaire. Mobile phlebotomists in the prospective study collected whole blood, serum and a nasopharyngeal or oropharyngeal swab from every participant. Participants in the prospective study had the option to provide additional blood draws and questionnaires over an approximately 2-month period. Blood samples from the prospective study were shipped frozen or at room temperature prior to DNA extraction. This specimen belongs to a study of blood T cell repertoires in COVID-19 (dated by TCRdb to 2018 to 2021). A note on the overall study: The collaborator samples originated in the United States, Italy and Spain and spanned the acute and convalescent phases of COVID-19. The material from the prospective study consisted of cDNA or gDNA derived from T cells, B-cell-depleted T cells, or PBMCs. Deeply sampled blood TCRbeta repertoires from subjects exposed to, actively infected with, or recovered from COVID-19 were included in the dataset. The repertoires were released in a freely available public database intended as a resource for research on the immune response to SARS-CoV-2. The samples were drawn from the first 160 participants of the ongoing ImmuneRACE study and from some 1,300 subjects provided by 6 global collaborators. A de-identified subject ID, COVID-19 status, age in years and sex were almost always included in the sample metadata. HLA class I and class II types, where available, came from metadata supplied by the sample provider rather than from assay-based typing. The paper as a whole reports these results and caveats: The amount of clinical and demographic metadata varied by source and participant and was provided uncurated.

TCRbeta CDR3 regions were amplified from genomic DNA using the immunoSEQ Assay, a bias-controlled multiplex PCR. The original pipeline was this. The number of nucleated cells in each sample was estimated from the amplification of reference gene primers within the assay. Sequence reads were collapsed and filtered to measure the absolute abundance of every unique TCRbeta CDR3 rearrangement. For each sample, productive Simpson clonality was calculated as the square root of Simpson's diversity index across productive rearrangements. In TCRdb, the immuneACCESS table is reduced to in-frame sequences with V and J assigned. These tables do not hold every clone; where another copy was compared, an unresolved V gene accounts for under half, and the others remain unexplained. V and J calls and clone size are given by that table; D and trimming were obtained from the DNA. Counted in this sample were under 250,000 clones; around 90% of them appeared once. Of the sample, 2% to 3% falls within the top ten clones.

From its cysteine to its phenylalanine, the CDR3 spans 17 amino acids. The kept DNA is CDR3 alone, 51 bases in frame from the first base. V loses 1 base at its end and J loses 4 bases; junction bases beyond the gene matches: 6. For CDR1 and CDR2, the germline V gene lists MDHEN and SYDVKM. This sequence uses TRBV28 and TRBJ1-4, with 10 junctional bases fitting TRBD1. The sequencing sample was made of PBMCs or T cells enriched from blood (not recorded which). The sequence was obtained from a woman aged 25 to 39 with acute COVID-19. The CDR3 amino acid sequence is: CASSLFPGQGNNEKLFF. At the DNA level, the sequence is TGTGCCAGCAGTTTATTCCCGGGACAGGGGAATAATGAAAAACTGTTTTTT.